These T cell receptor beta chains were read from a single sample in a study of cytomegalovirus exposure and HLA in healthy donors. Sequenced by immunoSEQ multiplex PCR; TCRdb stores in-frame clones only, minus some. The table has some 200,000 clones, approximately 80% seen once. The sequenced sample was PBMCs. Receptors were obtained from a woman in her forties in good health and CMV-seronegative. The CDR3 runs from the conserved cysteine through the conserved F or W. The order of the fields is V gene, J gene, CDR3 protein.

V gene: TRBV7-6
J gene: TRBJ1-3
CDR3 protein: CASSLSASGNTIYF

V gene: TRBV7-9
J gene: TRBJ1-2
CDR3 protein: CASSLGGGIYYGYTF

V gene: TRBV19
J gene: TRBJ1-5
CDR3 protein: CASSFLEGNQPQHF

V gene: TRBV2
J gene: TRBJ1-5
CDR3 protein: CASSEARGWSPQHF

V gene: TRBV7-9
J gene: TRBJ2-7
CDR3 protein: CASSLSHGSGAYEQYF

V gene: TRBV7-3
J gene: TRBJ2-1
CDR3 protein: CASSLERYNEQFF

V gene: TRBV18
J gene: TRBJ2-1
CDR3 protein: CASSSLPLAGGLAYNEQFF

V gene: TRBV18
J gene: TRBJ2-3
CDR3 protein: CASSRSAGGQDTQYF

V gene: TRBV7-9
J gene: TRBJ2-6
CDR3 protein: CSSSLLGANVLTF

V gene: TRBV18
J gene: TRBJ2-7
CDR3 protein: CASSPIGESSYEQYF

V gene: TRBV7-3
J gene: TRBJ2-5
CDR3 protein: CASSLLSSGGETQYF

V gene: TRBV6-1
J gene: TRBJ2-5
CDR3 protein: CASSAYLELQETQYF

V gene: TRBV18
J gene: TRBJ1-1
CDR3 protein: CASSPLLRQMNTEAFF

V gene: TRBV2
J gene: TRBJ2-4
CDR3 protein: CASSYRDAVAGNIQYF

V gene: TRBV6-1
J gene: TRBJ1-1
CDR3 protein: CASRDPQGTEAFF

V gene: TRBV5-4
J gene: TRBJ2-3
CDR3 protein: CASSLGAIPTGSDTQYF

V gene: TRBV5-4
J gene: TRBJ2-1
CDR3 protein: CASSDTLGSYNEQFF

V gene: TRBV9
J gene: TRBJ1-2
CDR3 protein: CASSYSGTGFYGYTF

V gene: TRBV25-1
J gene: TRBJ1-2
CDR3 protein: CASRGTGINGYTF

V gene: TRBV7-9
J gene: TRBJ1-2
CDR3 protein: CASSLLGTQNYGYTF

V gene: TRBV28
J gene: TRBJ2-1
CDR3 protein: CASNSLAWGYNEQFF

V gene: TRBV6-5
J gene: TRBJ1-2
CDR3 protein: CASTPTLTNYGYTF

V gene: TRBV5-1
J gene: TRBJ2-3
CDR3 protein: CASSPGGGHTQYF

V gene: TRBV27
J gene: TRBJ1-5
CDR3 protein: CASSPWTGINQPQHF

V gene: TRBV6-1
J gene: TRBJ2-7
CDR3 protein: CASSEAGSSTYEQYF

V gene: TRBV27
J gene: TRBJ1-2
CDR3 protein: CASSLTGVGYGYTF

V gene: TRBV5-1
J gene: TRBJ1-5
CDR3 protein: CASSPTGGGGQPQHF

V gene: TRBV6-1
J gene: TRBJ2-5
CDR3 protein: CASGDRGETQYF

V gene: TRBV6-5
J gene: TRBJ1-1
CDR3 protein: CASSYSSWDRGTEAFF

V gene: TRBV28
J gene: TRBJ2-7
CDR3 protein: CASSQSGGYPSYEQYF

V gene: TRBV27
J gene: TRBJ1-3
CDR3 protein: CASSLGTLYCSGNTIYF

V gene: TRBV18
J gene: TRBJ2-3
CDR3 protein: CASSPPFARPFFVTQYF

V gene: TRBV27
J gene: TRBJ2-1
CDR3 protein: CASSEWGLKSYNEQFF

V gene: TRBV7-9
J gene: TRBJ1-4
CDR3 protein: CASSFRGTGEKLFF

V gene: TRBV9
J gene: TRBJ2-2
CDR3 protein: CASSVVLGDTGELFF

V gene: TRBV9
J gene: TRBJ1-6
CDR3 protein: CASSPGQGGTSPLHF

V gene: TRBV5-1
J gene: TRBJ2-7
CDR3 protein: CASSNRGRSYEQYF

V gene: TRBV27
J gene: TRBJ2-7
CDR3 protein: CASSESAGTEQYF

V gene: TRBV9
J gene: TRBJ1-3
CDR3 protein: CASSVDRARGNTIYF

V gene: TRBV11-2
J gene: TRBJ1-1
CDR3 protein: CASSSGRVNTEAFF

V gene: TRBV30
J gene: TRBJ1-2
CDR3 protein: CAWSVATGQGYTF

V gene: TRBV29-1
J gene: TRBJ1-4
CDR3 protein: CAALWSYEKLFF

V gene: TRBV19
J gene: TRBJ2-4
CDR3 protein: CASSGGGRRSIQYF

V gene: TRBV7-9
J gene: TRBJ1-4
CDR3 protein: CASSWDINEKLFF

V gene: TRBV7-9
J gene: TRBJ1-4
CDR3 protein: CASSLVQIEKLFF

V gene: TRBV5-1
J gene: TRBJ1-3
CDR3 protein: CASSPAGGASSGNTIYF

V gene: TRBV2
J gene: TRBJ2-1
CDR3 protein: CASSAGRDSYNEQFF

V gene: TRBV30
J gene: TRBJ2-7
CDR3 protein: CAWSVRAGRGVYEQYF

V gene: TRBV4-1
J gene: TRBJ2-7
CDR3 protein: CAGHSGGDEQYF

V gene: TRBV5-4
J gene: TRBJ1-2
CDR3 protein: CASSEDRSYGYTF

V gene: TRBV30
J gene: TRBJ2-7
CDR3 protein: CAWSGQQGSEQYF

V gene: TRBV28
J gene: TRBJ2-7
CDR3 protein: CASSGPGLAFGRSYEQYF

V gene: TRBV6-5
J gene: TRBJ1-1
CDR3 protein: CASSSGRGQDTEAFF

V gene: TRBV7-2
J gene: TRBJ1-6
CDR3 protein: CASSPQGSSPLHF

V gene: TRBV29-1
J gene: TRBJ1-1
CDR3 protein: CSALGGKGTEAFF